This TCR beta chain emerged from a study of cytomegalovirus exposure and HLA in healthy donors. Study outcomes and limitations: Per a later analysis, HLA-associated TCR beta chains showed more clonal expansion than other, equally common TCR beta chains. Reportedly, diagnosis of cytomegalovirus status by the classifier showed high specificity and sensitivity. Later on, an analysis found that several of the most significant clusters appeared to be linked to common viral pathogens, which included parvovirus B19.

Concerning this clone itself: Its antigen is unknown.

Primers for the PCR totalled 60 Vbeta and 13 Jbeta. Sequencing was performed with immunoSEQ multiplex PCR; in TCRdb, only in-frame clones are kept and a portion is missing. The table shows roughly 120,000 clones, with 55% to 75% occurring only once. Germline CDR1 and CDR2: SQVTM and ANQGSEA. CDR3 length: 13 residues. V shed 4 bases, J shed 3 bases, and the junction held 0 bases outside the gene matches. Unrecorded immune exposures were likely, despite nominal health at sampling. The chain couples TRBV29-1 to TRBJ2-2; TRBD2 aligns across 9 bases. The sequencing input was PBMCs. This TCR was sampled from a woman in her forties in good health and CMV-seropositive. The CDR3 nucleotides are TGCAGCGTTGTAGCGGGAGACACCGGGGAGCTGTTTTTT. This sequence encodes CSVVAGDTGELFF.